Shown below are 3 T cell receptor beta chains from a single sample sequenced in a study of read filtering for tumor transcriptome and immune sequencing. The library was built from about 400 ng RNA with molecular barcoded adaptors for alpha/delta and beta/gamma chains. Each CDR3 protein gets one entry after TCRdb re-called the reads with MiXCR. Among approximately 59,000 distinct CDR3 sequences, approximately 13% were seen once, and the ten largest hold about a sixth. Sequencing was carried out using a population of CD138-negative cells sorted from bone marrow. These receptor sequences come from a donor aged 40 or over with multiple myeloma.

This clonotype has just a few counts. A clone one base away is much larger, so this may be a read error. CDR3 sequence: CSAPPWDQPNTEAFF. Written as DNA, the CDR3 is TGCAGTGCTCCCCCGTGGGACCAACCGAACACTGAAGCTTTCTTT. This chain connects TRBV20-1 to TRBJ1-1; maybe TRBD1 (5 bases). The V end lost 5 bases, the J end lost 1 base, and 17 bases lay between the germline ends. The germline V gene encodes CDR1 DFQATT and CDR2 SNEGSKA (reference sequence). The CDR3 is made up of 15 amino acids.

This clonotype has ten or more counts. The chain uses TRBV29-1 and TRBJ2-7; no definite D call. CDR3 length equals 11 residues. Germline loops: CDR1 SQVTM, CDR2 ANQGSEA. V dropped 5 bases and J dropped 3 bases, with 8 bases sitting between them. As DNA, the CDR3 is TGCAGCGTTAGGCAGGACTACGAGCAGTACTTC. Translation gives CSVRQDYEQYF.

This clonotype was recorded a few times. This clone may be a read error of a much larger clone one base away. This is likely a read error, given that the CDR3 carries no conserved phenylalanine or tryptophan at its end. This CDR3 reads CSVYNTEAFY. The CDR3 DNA follows: TGCAGCGTCTATAACACTGAAGCTTTCTAT. The chain is built from TRBV29-1 and TRBJ1-1; D uncertain. There are 10 residues in the CDR3. V gave up 6 bases and J gave up 2 bases, with 4 bases separating them. Per germline, CDR1 SQVTM and CDR2 ANQGSEA.